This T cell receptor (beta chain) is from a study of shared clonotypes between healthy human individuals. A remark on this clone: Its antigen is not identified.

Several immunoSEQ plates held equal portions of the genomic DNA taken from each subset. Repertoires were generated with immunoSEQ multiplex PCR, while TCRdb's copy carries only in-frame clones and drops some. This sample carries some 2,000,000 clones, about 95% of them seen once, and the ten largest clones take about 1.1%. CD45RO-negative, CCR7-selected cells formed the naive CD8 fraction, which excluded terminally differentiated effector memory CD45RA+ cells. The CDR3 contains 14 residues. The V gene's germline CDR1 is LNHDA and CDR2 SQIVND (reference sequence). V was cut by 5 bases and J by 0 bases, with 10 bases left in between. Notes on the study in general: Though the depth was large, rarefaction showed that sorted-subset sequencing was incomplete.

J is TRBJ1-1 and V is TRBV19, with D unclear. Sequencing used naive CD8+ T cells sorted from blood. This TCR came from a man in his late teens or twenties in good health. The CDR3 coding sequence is TGTGCCAGTAGTTCCGGTGGTCTGAACACTGAAGCTTTCTTT. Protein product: CASSSGGLNTEAFF.